Reported below is one TCR beta chain. Its target antigen remains unknown. Within one base of it there is no much larger clone, and no base qualities were kept. This sample was included in a study of blood T cell repertoires in COVID-19 (TCRdb year 2020). In terms of the full investigation: Samples from collaborators originated in the United States, Italy and Spain and spanned both the acute and convalescent phases of COVID-19. HLA class I and class II types, where available, came from metadata supplied by the sample provider rather than from assay-based typing. The samples were drawn from the first 160 participants of the ongoing ImmuneRACE study and from 950 to 1,500 subjects provided by 6 global collaborators. The material from the prospective study consisted of cDNA or gDNA derived from T cells, B-cell-depleted T cells, or PBMCs. The repertoires were made available in a free public database intended to serve as a resource for research on the immune response to SARS-CoV-2. The dataset comprised deeply sampled blood TCRbeta repertoires from subjects exposed to, actively infected with, or recovered from COVID-19. Nearly every sample came with metadata listing a de-identified subject ID, COVID-19 status, age in years and sex. What the research found in general, with its limitations: The quantity of clinical and demographic metadata differed by source and by participant and was supplied without curation.

In the prospective study, participants were about 18 to 100 years old, resided in about two dozen geographic areas of the United States, and were enrolled through a virtual design. To assign participants to cohorts, the prospective study relied on clinical history that participants themselves reported in a screening survey and a study questionnaire. Exposed participants had been in contact with someone with a PCR-confirmed or clinician-diagnosed COVID-19 case within 2 weeks of study entry. In the prospective study, mobile phlebotomists collected whole blood, serum and a nasopharyngeal or oropharyngeal swab from each participant. Prospective study participants could optionally give additional blood draws and questionnaires over an approximately 2-month period. Before DNA extraction, blood samples from the prospective study were shipped at room temperature or frozen. TCRbeta CDR3 regions were amplified from genomic DNA by means of the immunoSEQ Assay, a bias-controlled multiplex PCR. On the authors' methods: Within the assay, amplification of reference gene primers was used to estimate how many nucleated cells each sample contained. To quantify the absolute abundance of each unique TCRbeta CDR3 rearrangement, sequence reads were collapsed and filtered. For each sample, productive Simpson clonality was calculated by taking the square root of Simpson's diversity index across productive rearrangements. In TCRdb, the immuneACCESS table is reduced to in-frame sequences with V and J assigned. These tables do not hold every clone; where another copy was compared, an unresolved V gene accounts for under half, and the others remain unexplained. V and J calls and clone size are those listed in that table; D and trimming were worked out from the DNA. Across this sample there are about 180,000 clones, with approximately 80% seen only once. 13% to 15% of the sample is taken by the ten largest.

At the junction V is shortened by 6 bases and J by 0 bases, with 9 bases in between. CDR1 and CDR2 are drawn from the germline V gene: SGHRS, YFSETQ. The CDR3 spans 14 residues, from the cysteine through the phenylalanine. Only the CDR3 DNA is retained, 42 bases long and in frame from the first base. The receptor's source is a man in his sixties who had been exposed to COVID-19. The V and J genes are TRBV5-1 and TRBJ1-4; perhaps TRBD1 is the D gene, with 5 bases matching. Sequencing was carried out using PBMCs or T cells enriched from blood (not recorded which). The sequence in DNA is TGCGCCAGCACCATAGGGGCAACTAATGAAAAACTGTTTTTT. Its protein product is CASTIGATNEKLFF.